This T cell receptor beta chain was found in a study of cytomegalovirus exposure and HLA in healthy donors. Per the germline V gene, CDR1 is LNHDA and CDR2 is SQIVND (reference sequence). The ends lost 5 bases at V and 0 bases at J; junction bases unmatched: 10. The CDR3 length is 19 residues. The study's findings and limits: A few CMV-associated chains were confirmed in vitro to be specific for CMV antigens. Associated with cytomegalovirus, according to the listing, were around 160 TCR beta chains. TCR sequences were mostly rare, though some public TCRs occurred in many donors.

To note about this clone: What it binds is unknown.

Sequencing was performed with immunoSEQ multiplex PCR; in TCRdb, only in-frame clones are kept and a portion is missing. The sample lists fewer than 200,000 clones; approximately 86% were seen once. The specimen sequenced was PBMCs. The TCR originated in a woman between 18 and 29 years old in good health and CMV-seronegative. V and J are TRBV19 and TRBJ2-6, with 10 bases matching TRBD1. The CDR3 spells CASSLRDRGQSSGANVLTF. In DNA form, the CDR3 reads TGTGCCAGTAGTCTCCGGGACAGGGGCCAGAGCTCTGGGGCCAACGTCCTGACTTTC.